This T cell receptor (beta chain) derives from a study of T cell responses to AZD1222 COVID-19 vaccine. Study-level information: Recipients boosted at about 4 weeks or about 12 weeks are pooled. Notes on the study in general: White British people made up most donors, females outnumbered males, and clonal diversity was possibly underestimated. The study found vaccine-associated CD4 TCRs spanning spike, dominant at 160-218 and 743-854. At study baseline, merely five or six AZD1222 recipients were seropositive.

Assay used: immunoSEQ multiplex PCR; TCRdb lists only in-frame clones, some missing. The sample includes 120,000 to 150,000 clones, about 92% of them seen just once. On this clone itself: Its antigen is unidentified.

Germline values: CDR1 SEHNR, CDR2 FQNEAQ (reference sequence). CDR3 length equals 14 residues. V gave up 4 bases and J gave up 1 base, with 9 bases separating them. The TCR comes from an adult in good health. The source material was peripheral blood, sampled on day 0 of AZD1222 vaccination. The chain combines TRBV7-9 with TRBJ2-3; D unresolved. The CDR3 is CASSSPAGTDTQYF. The CDR3, as DNA: TGTGCCAGCAGCTCCCCGGCGGGCACAGATACGCAGTATTTT.